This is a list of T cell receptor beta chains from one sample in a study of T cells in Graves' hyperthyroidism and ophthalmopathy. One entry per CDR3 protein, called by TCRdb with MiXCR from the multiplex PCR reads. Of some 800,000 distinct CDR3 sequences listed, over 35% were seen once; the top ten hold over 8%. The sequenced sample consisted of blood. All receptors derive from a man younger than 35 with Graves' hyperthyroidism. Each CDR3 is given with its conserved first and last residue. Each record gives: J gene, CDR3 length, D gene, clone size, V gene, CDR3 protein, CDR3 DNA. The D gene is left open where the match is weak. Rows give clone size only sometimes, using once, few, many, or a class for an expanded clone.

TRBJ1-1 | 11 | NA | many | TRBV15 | CATRSGPEAFF | TGTGCCACCAGATCGGGTCCTGAAGCTTTCTTT
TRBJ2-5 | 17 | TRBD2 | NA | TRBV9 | CASSLQGRLAGVETQYF | TGTGCCAGCAGTCTCCAAGGGCGACTAGCGGGAGTGGAGACCCAGTACTTC
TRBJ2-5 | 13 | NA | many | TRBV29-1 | CSVDGGGEETQYF | TGCAGCGTTGACGGAGGCGGGGAGGAGACCCAGTACTTC
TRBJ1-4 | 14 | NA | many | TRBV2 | CASLGDSANEKLFF | TGTGCCAGCTTAGGCGACAGCGCTAATGAAAAACTGTTTTTT
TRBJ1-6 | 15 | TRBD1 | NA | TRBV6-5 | CASNPDRGSSSPLHF | TGTGCCAGCAACCCAGACAGGGGTAGTTCTTCACCCCTCCACTTT
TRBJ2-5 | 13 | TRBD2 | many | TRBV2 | CASLAAGVETQYF | TGTGCCAGCCTGGCTGCGGGGGTTGAGACCCAGTACTTC
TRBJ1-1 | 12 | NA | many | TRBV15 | CATSREATVSYF | TGTGCCACCAGCAGAGAGGCCACCGTGTCGTACTTT
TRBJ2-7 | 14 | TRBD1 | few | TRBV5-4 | CASSVGQFSYEQYF | TGTGCCAGCAGCGTGGGACAGTTCTCCTACGAGCAGTACTTC
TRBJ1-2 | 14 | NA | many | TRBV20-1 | CSASREPGDYGYTF | TGCAGTGCTTCTCGGGAGCCCGGGGACTATGGCTACACCTTC
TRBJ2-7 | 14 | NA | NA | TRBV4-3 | CASSQQTDGYEQYF | TGCGCCAGCAGCCAACAGACAGACGGATACGAGCAGTACTTC
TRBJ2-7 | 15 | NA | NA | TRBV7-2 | CASSIGSDRSVEQYF | TGCGCCAGCAGCATAGGTTCTGACCGATCTGTGGAGCAGTACTTC
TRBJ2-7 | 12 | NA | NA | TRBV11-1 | CASSAVGSEQYF | TGTGCCAGCAGCGCGGTGGGGAGCGAGCAGTACTTC
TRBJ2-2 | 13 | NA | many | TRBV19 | CASTPLETGELFF | TGTGCCAGTACCCCCTTAGAGACCGGGGAGCTGTTTTTT
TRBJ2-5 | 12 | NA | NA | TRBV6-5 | CASSSIGETQYF | TGTGCCAGCAGTTCCATCGGGGAGACCCAGTACTTC
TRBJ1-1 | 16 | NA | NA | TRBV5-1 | CASSLEVSVSTNEAFF | TGCGCCAGCAGCTTGGAGGTCTCCGTGAGTACCAATGAAGCTTTCTTT
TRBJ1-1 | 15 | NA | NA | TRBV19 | CASSPDTGYNTEAFF | TGTGCCAGTAGTCCCGACACAGGGTACAACACTGAAGCTTTCTTT
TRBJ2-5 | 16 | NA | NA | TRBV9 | CASSQFGRAFQETQYF | TGTGCCAGCAGCCAATTCGGCAGGGCGTTTCAAGAGACCCAGTACTTC
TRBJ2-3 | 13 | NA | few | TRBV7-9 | CASSLSREDTQYF | TGTGCCAGCAGCTTAAGCAGAGAGGATACGCAGTATTTT
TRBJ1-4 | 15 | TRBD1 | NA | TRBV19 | CASSPLDRVNEKLFF | TGTGCCAGTAGTCCCCTGGACAGGGTAAATGAAAAACTGTTTTTT
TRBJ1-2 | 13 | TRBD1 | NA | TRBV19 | CASSYTGAEGYTF | TGTGCCAGTAGTTACACAGGGGCGGAGGGCTACACCTTC
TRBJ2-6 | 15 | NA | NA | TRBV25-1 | CASQDSGSGANVLTF | TGTGCCAGCCAAGATAGCGGCTCTGGGGCCAACGTCCTGACTTTC
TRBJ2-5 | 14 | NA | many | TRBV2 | CASSEQGLGETQYF | TGTGCCAGCAGTGAGCAGGGGCTGGGGGAGACCCAGTACTTC
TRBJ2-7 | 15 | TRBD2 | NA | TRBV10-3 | CASSQSPGLEYEQYF | TGTGCCAGCAGTCAGAGCCCGGGACTAGAATACGAGCAGTACTTC